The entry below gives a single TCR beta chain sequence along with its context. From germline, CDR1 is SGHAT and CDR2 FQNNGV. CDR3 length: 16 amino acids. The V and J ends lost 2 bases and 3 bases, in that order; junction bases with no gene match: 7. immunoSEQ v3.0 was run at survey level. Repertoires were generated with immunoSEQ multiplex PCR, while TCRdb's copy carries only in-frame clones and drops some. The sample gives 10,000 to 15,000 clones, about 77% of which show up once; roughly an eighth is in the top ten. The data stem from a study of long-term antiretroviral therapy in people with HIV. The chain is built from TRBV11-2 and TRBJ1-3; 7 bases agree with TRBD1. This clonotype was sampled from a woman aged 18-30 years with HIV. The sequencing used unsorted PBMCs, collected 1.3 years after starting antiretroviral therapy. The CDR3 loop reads CASSLSTGDRGNTIYF. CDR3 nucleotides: TGTGCCAGCAGCTTATCTACAGGGGATCGTGGAAACACCATATATTTT.